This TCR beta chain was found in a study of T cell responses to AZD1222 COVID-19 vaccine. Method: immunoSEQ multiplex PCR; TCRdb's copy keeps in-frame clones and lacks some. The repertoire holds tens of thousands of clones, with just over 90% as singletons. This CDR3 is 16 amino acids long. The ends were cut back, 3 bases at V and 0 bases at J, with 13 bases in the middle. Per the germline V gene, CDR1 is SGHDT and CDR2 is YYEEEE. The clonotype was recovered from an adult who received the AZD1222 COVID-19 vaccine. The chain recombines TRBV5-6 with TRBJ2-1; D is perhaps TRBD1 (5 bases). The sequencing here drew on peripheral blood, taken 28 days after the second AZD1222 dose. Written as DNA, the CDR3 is TGTGCCAGCAGCTCCTACACAGGAAACTCCTACAATGAGCAGTTCTTC. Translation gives CASSSYTGNSYNEQFF.